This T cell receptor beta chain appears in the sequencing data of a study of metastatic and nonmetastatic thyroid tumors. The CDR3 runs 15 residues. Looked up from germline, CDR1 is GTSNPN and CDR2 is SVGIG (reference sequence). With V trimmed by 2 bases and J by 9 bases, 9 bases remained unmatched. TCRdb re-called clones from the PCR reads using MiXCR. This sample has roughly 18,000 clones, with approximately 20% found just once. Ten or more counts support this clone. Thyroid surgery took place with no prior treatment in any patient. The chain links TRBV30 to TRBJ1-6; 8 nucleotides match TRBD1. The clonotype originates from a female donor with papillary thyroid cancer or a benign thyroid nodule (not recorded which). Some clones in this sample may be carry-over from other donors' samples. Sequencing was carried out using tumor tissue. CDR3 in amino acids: CAWSKGQGWSSPLHF. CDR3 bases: TGTGCCTGGAGTAAAGGACAGGGATGGAGTTCACCCCTCCACTTT.